This is a list of T cell receptor beta chains from one sample in a study of T cell responses to AZD1222 COVID-19 vaccine. Generated by immunoSEQ multiplex PCR, the TCRdb table keeps only in-frame clones and is missing some. Here the sample spans fewer than 150,000 clones, about 89% being singletons. The material was peripheral blood, obtained 28 days after the second AZD1222 dose. These receptors were obtained from an adult who received the AZD1222 COVID-19 vaccine. Each CDR3 is given with its conserved first and last residue. The D gene is left open where the match is weak. Size tells how often a clone was seen (once, few, many) or the class of an expanded clone, and some rows leave it out.

V gene	D gene	J gene	clone size	CDR3 protein	CDR3 DNA
TRBV27	TRBD1	TRBJ1-4	few	CASSPAGGGEKLFF	TGTGCCAGCAGTCCCGCAGGGGGAGGTGAAAAACTGTTTTTT
TRBV6-2/TRBV6-3	.	TRBJ2-3	.	CASSPGTSTDTQYF	TGTGCCAGCAGCCCCGGGACTTCAACAGATACGCAGTATTTT
TRBV10-3	TRBD2	TRBJ2-2	.	CAIRGLAALNTGELFF	TGTGCCATCAGGGGACTAGCAGCACTGAACACCGGGGAGCTGTTTTTT
TRBV6-5	.	TRBJ1-2	.	CASSYATGGEYYGYTF	TGTGCCAGCAGTTACGCGACAGGAGGGGAGTACTATGGCTACACCTTC
TRBV2	.	TRBJ1-2	.	CASSETLRSYGYTF	TGTGCCAGCAGCGAGACCCTAAGGAGCTATGGCTACACCTTC
TRBV10-3	TRBD2	TRBJ2-7	.	CAIGTSGYEQYF	TGTGCCATCGGGACTAGCGGTTACGAGCAGTACTTC
TRBV7-2	.	TRBJ2-3	.	CASSLARSLDTQYF	TGTGCCAGCAGCTTAGCTCGGTCGTTAGATACGCAGTATTTT
TRBV2	TRBD1	TRBJ1-5	.	CASSAGQENQPQHF	TGTGCCAGCAGCGCAGGACAGGAGAATCAGCCCCAGCATTTT
TRBV12-5	.	TRBJ2-3	.	CASGIPGTQYF	TGTGCTAGTGGGATACCAGGTACGCAGTATTTT
TRBV4-3	TRBD1	TRBJ1-6	.	CASSQAPDRANNSPLHF	TGCGCCAGCAGCCAAGCCCCGGACAGGGCGAACAATTCACCCCTCCACTTT
TRBV25-1	.	TRBJ2-2	.	CASKDTSNTGELFF	TGTGCCAGCAAAGATACCTCGAACACCGGGGAGCTGTTTTTT
TRBV19	.	TRBJ1-1	.	CASTRTGTEAFF	TGTGCCAGCACGCGGACGGGGACTGAAGCTTTCTTT
TRBV7-8	TRBD2	TRBJ2-1	.	CASSRGGQYNEQFF	TGTGCCAGCAGCCGGGGGGGCCAATACAATGAGCAGTTCTTC
TRBV4-1	TRBD2	TRBJ2-1	.	CASSLISGSTTYNEQFF	TGCGCCAGCAGCCTGATAAGCGGGAGCACCACCTACAATGAGCAGTTCTTC
TRBV24-1	TRBD1	TRBJ2-5	.	CATSEDRAETQYF	TGTGCCACCAGTGAGGACAGGGCGGAGACCCAGTACTTC
TRBV13	.	TRBJ1-3	.	CASSLGRTSSGNTIYF	TGTGCCAGCAGCTTAGGACGGACGAGCTCTGGAAACACCATATATTTT
TRBV5-1	TRBD2	TRBJ2-2	.	CASSFELAGGTGELFF	TGCGCCAGCAGCTTCGAGCTAGCGGGAGGAACCGGGGAGCTGTTTTTT
TRBV5-8	TRBD1	TRBJ1-3	few	CASSLEGTGYLSGNTIYF	TGTGCCAGCAGCTTGGAAGGGACAGGGTATCTCTCTGGAAACACCATATATTTT
TRBV30	.	TRBJ1-6	once	CASRHAPGLHNSPLHF	TGTGCCTCAAGACACGCTCCGGGACTGCATAATTCACCCCTCCACTTT
TRBV10-2	.	TRBJ1-5	.	CASSESTSGQPQHF	TGCGCCAGCAGTGAGTCCACCTCTGGCCAGCCCCAGCATTTT
TRBV4-2	.	TRBJ1-4	.	CASSQGSKLFF	TGTGCCAGCAGCCAAGGTAGTAAACTGTTTTTT
TRBV15	.	TRBJ1-1	.	CATSRGGGGYEAFF	TGTGCCACCAGCAGAGGGGGGGGTGGTTACGAAGCTTTCTTT
TRBV7-9	.	TRBJ1-4	.	CASSPGGPNEKLFF	TGTGCCAGCAGCCCCGGGGGCCCTAATGAAAAACTGTTTTTT
TRBV5-6	TRBD2	TRBJ2-7	.	CASSLSTRGVEQYF	TGTGCCAGCAGCTTGTCCACGCGGGGGGTTGAGCAGTACTTC
TRBV12-3/TRBV12-4	.	TRBJ2-7	.	CASSLDYEQYF	TGTGCCAGCAGCCTCGATTACGAGCAGTACTTC
TRBV7-2	.	TRBJ1-5	.	CASSPGRTEVPQHF	TGTGCCAGCAGCCCGGGTCGGACAGAAGTACCCCAGCATTTT
TRBV12-5	.	TRBJ1-4	.	CASGQGGSHEKLFF	TGTGCTAGTGGCCAAGGGGGGTCCCATGAAAAACTGTTTTTT
TRBV4-1	.	TRBJ2-2	.	CASSQERNLALFF	TGCGCCAGCAGCCAAGAGCGGAACCTGGCGTTGTTTTTT
TRBV3-1/TRBV3-2	TRBD1	TRBJ1-1	.	CASSQPGQGGEAFF	TGTGCCAGCAGCCAACCGGGACAGGGAGGGGAAGCTTTCTTT
TRBV4-1	.	TRBJ2-2	.	CASSHPGKNTGELFF	TGCGCCAGCAGCCATCCGGGAAAGAACACCGGGGAGCTGTTTTTT